This TCR beta chain was found in a study of identifying expanded T cells in peripheral blood. Germline V lookup: CDR1 MNHEY, CDR2 SMNVEV (reference sequence). There are 13 residues in the CDR3. V shed 3 bases and J shed 5 bases, with 11 bases lying between them. Clones were read by immunoSEQ multiplex PCR, and TCRdb kept only the in-frame ones, dropping some. The sample holds nearly 60,000 clones, approximately 89% seen once. The chain couples TRBV27 to TRBJ2-7; TRBD1 might be the D (6 bases). The clonotype originates from a person aged 18 to 70 in good health. Source material: blood. The DNA for the CDR3 is TGTGCCAGCAGTTTCCAGGGGTTAGACGAGCAGTACTTC. Translation gives CASSFQGLDEQYF.